One and the same sample provided the 28 T cell receptor beta chains below, sequenced in a study of blood T cell repertoires in COVID-19 (dated by TCRdb to about 2020). Libraries came from the immunoSEQ multiplex PCR assay. As stored in TCRdb, this immuneACCESS dataset retains in-frame rearrangements with V and J assigned. A fraction of the clones does not appear; measured against another copy, unresolved V genes explain less than half of the discrepancy, and the remainder lacks a known reason. The sample data list nearly 200,000 clones, and 82% of these were observed just once. The ten largest clones represent about 6.9% of the sample. Sequenced: peripheral blood. The receptors come from a human donor with acute or convalescent COVID-19. The donor label of this sample is uncertain.

J is TRBJ2-6 and V is TRBV14, with 7 positions matching TRBD1. The CDR3 sequence is 15 residues long. The V gene's germline CDR1 is SGHDN and CDR2 FVKESK. V shed 4 bases, J shed 5 bases, and the junction held 5 bases outside the gene matches. The DNA of the CDR3 is TGTGCCAGCAGCCCTAGGGGGCAAAGGGCCAACGTCCTGACTTTC. Its protein is CASSPRGQRANVLTF.

The V gene is TRBV2, the J gene TRBJ1-1; TRBD1 matches 7 bases. Germline trimming cut 1 base from V and 0 bases from J; bases unmatched to any gene: 14. The germline gives CDR1 SNHLY, CDR2 FYNNEI. This CDR3 spans 19 amino acids. CDR3 loop: CASSEVGFGTVRMNTEAFF. The CDR3 DNA is TGTGCCAGCAGTGAAGTAGGTTTCGGGACAGTGCGTATGAACACTGAAGCTTTCTTT.

The J gene is TRBJ1-5, the V gene TRBV4-3; perhaps TRBD1 as D (6 bases). V was clipped by 0 bases and J by 2 bases, with 8 bases between them. Germline V lookup: CDR1 LGHNA, CDR2 YSLEER. This CDR3 has 15 residues. The CDR3 DNA sequence: TGCGCCAGCAGCCAAGAACAGGGCCGCAATCAGCCCCAGCATTTT. Amino acids: CASSQEQGRNQPQHF.

This sequence joins TRBV6-2 or TRBV6-3 and TRBJ2-2; D unclear. Germline V gene lookup returns CDR1 MNHEY and CDR2 SVGEGT. This CDR3 contains 16 residues. V was cut by 6 bases and J by 3 bases, with 17 bases left in between. The CDR3 region is CASSLERSLYTGELFF. CDR3 coding DNA: TGTGCCAGCAGCTTGGAACGGAGCCTGTACACCGGGGAGCTGTTTTTT.

This chain uses TRBV16 with TRBJ1-3; 8 bases are shared with TRBD1. J was trimmed by 0 bases and V by 5 bases; bases with no gene match: 6. The CDR3 loop spans 16 amino acids. In germline, CDR1 is KGHSY, CDR2 FQNENV. CDR3 residues: CASSSWTGLSGNTIYF. In DNA form, the CDR3 reads TGTGCCAGCAGCTCTTGGACAGGGCTCTCTGGAAACACCATATATTTT.

The DNA of the CDR3 is TGTGCCAGCAGTTCACCCCCCCGGGACAACGCCTACGAGCAGTACTTC. Translation gives CASSSPPRDNAYEQYF. The J gene is TRBJ2-7, the V gene TRBV28, with a weak D call TRBD1 (6 bases). The germline gives CDR1 MDHEN, CDR2 SYDVKM. This CDR3 has 16 residues. V lost 4 bases to trimming and J lost 2 bases, with 18 bases between them.

In its sample, this clone was seen once. The chain uses TRBV6-5 and TRBJ1-2; 10 bases fit TRBD1. The V gene's germline CDR1 is MNHEY and CDR2 SVGAGI. The V gene end was trimmed by 5 bases and the J gene end by 7 bases; junction bases not matched to a gene: 10. This CDR3 spans 15 amino acids. The CDR3 DNA reads as TGTGCCAGCAGTCCAGGGACAGGGGCATGGGGTGGCTACACCTTC. Its translation: CASSPGTGAWGGYTF.

V usage is TRBV28 and J usage is TRBJ2-3; 9 nucleotides match TRBD1. This CDR3 comprises 18 residues. Trimming took 10 bases from V and 2 from J; bases not matched to a gene: 19. Germline V CDR1 and CDR2: MDHEN, SYDVKM. The CDR3 protein is CATTGGPHHPFYTDTQYF. DNA of the CDR3: TGTGCCACCACAGGGGGCCCCCACCACCCTTTTTACACAGATACGCAGTATTTT.

This chain joins TRBV6-5 and TRBJ2-1; 11 bases are a match to TRBD1. The CDR3 consists of 15 residues. Germline CDR1 is MNHEY and CDR2 is SVGAGI. J was trimmed by 3 bases and V by 6 bases; bases with no gene match: 4. This chain's CDR3 is CASRSGTGGYNEQFF. CDR3 nucleotides: TGTGCCAGCAGATCCGGGACAGGGGGCTACAATGAGCAGTTCTTC.

The chain links TRBV2 to TRBJ1-1; TRBD1 agrees at 10 bases. The CDR3 consists of 16 residues. Germline CDR1 reads SNHLY; CDR2 reads FYNNEI. The trim removed 6 bases at V and 8 bases at J, leaving 15 bases unmatched. CDR3: CASSDRGRGLGVEAFF. CDR3 nucleotide sequence: TGTGCCAGCAGCGACAGGGGGCGCGGGCTGGGGGTCGAAGCTTTCTTT.

The gene calls are TRBV5-8 and TRBJ2-5; 12 bases are a match to TRBD2. CDR1 is SGHTS and CDR2 is YDEGEE in the germline V gene. V lost 0 bases and J lost 3; bases outside the gene matches: 3. CDR3 length: 16 amino acids. CDR3 DNA sequence: TGTGCCAGCAGCTTGGGAACTAGCGGGGGGAAAGAGACCCAGTACTTC. Its protein product is CASSLGTSGGKETQYF. Full variable domain (missing parts from reference TRBV5-8 and TRBJ2-5): EAGVTQSPTHLIKTRGQQATLRCSPISGHTSVYWYQQALGLGLQFLLWYDEGEERNRGNFPPRFSGRQFPNYSSELNVNALELEDSALYLCASSLGTSGGKETQYFGPGTRLLVL.

The chain has TRBV12-5 and TRBJ1-4; no definite D call. CDR1 LGHNT and CDR2 FRNRAP come from the germline V gene. The CDR3 is 15 residues long. The germline V and J ends were trimmed by 0 bases and 4 bases, with 9 bases remaining between them. This chain's CDR3 is CASGLVGGNNEKLFF. The CDR3 coding sequence is TGTGCTAGTGGTTTGGTAGGCGGGAATAATGAAAAACTGTTTTTT.

The CDR3 is CASSAIPTSGVSYEQYF. CDR3 coding DNA: TGTGCCAGCAGTGCGATTCCGACTAGCGGAGTTTCCTACGAGCAGTACTTC. The chain carries TRBV2 and TRBJ2-7; TRBD2 aligns across 9 bases. The CDR3 has 17 amino acids. Unmatched junction bases numbered 11, after V lost 4 bases and J lost 1 base. CDR1 is SNHLY, CDR2 FYNNEI, per germline.

The J gene is TRBJ2-5, the V gene TRBV3-1 (or the pseudogene TRBV3-2); D not certain. Trimming left V 0 bases short and J 7 bases short, with 12 bases between. The CDR3 has 14 amino acids. CDR1 and CDR2 (germline): LGHDT, YNNKEL (reference sequence). CDR3 in DNA: TGTGCCAGCAGCCAAGATCGCAGCTGGAGGACCCAGTACTTC. Its protein is CASSQDRSWRTQYF.

The chain has TRBV12-3 or TRBV12-4 and TRBJ1-5; unclear D gene. V was trimmed by 5 bases and J by 2 bases, leaving 4 bases between them. The length of the CDR3 is 12 residues. CDR3 sequence (DNA): TGTGCCAGCAGTCTCGGCAATCAGCCCCAGCATTTT. This codes for CASSLGNQPQHF.

The CDR3 loop is CASSEVLGGATNEKLFF. DNA for the CDR3: TGTGCCAGCAGTGAAGTATTGGGGGGTGCAACTAATGAAAAACTGTTTTTT. The rearrangement uses TRBV6-1 and TRBJ1-4; D is perhaps TRBD1 (5 bases). The V end was cut by 1 base, the J end by 0 bases, with 12 bases between. There are 17 residues in the CDR3. Germline values: CDR1 MNHNS, CDR2 SASEGT.

V and J are TRBV27 and TRBJ1-1; D may be TRBD1 (5 bases). The CDR3 length is 15 residues. The germline V gene encodes CDR1 MNHEY and CDR2 SMNVEV (reference sequence). The V and J ends lost 2 bases and 3 bases respectively, with 13 bases between them. CDR3 residues: CASSLGAGWDTEAFF. The CDR3 nucleotides are TGTGCCAGCAGTTTAGGGGCAGGGTGGGACACTGAAGCTTTCTTT.

V and J are TRBV9 and TRBJ2-1; no reliable D call. V was clipped by 1 base and J by 0 bases, with 8 bases between them. Per the germline V gene, CDR1 is SGDLS and CDR2 is YYNGEE. The CDR3 is made up of 15 amino acids. CDR3 sequence: CASSVSPSSYNEQFF. CDR3 nucleotide sequence: TGTGCCAGCAGCGTAAGCCCTAGCTCCTACAATGAGCAGTTCTTC.

The chain uses TRBV7-2 and TRBJ2-5, with D tentatively TRBD2 (5 bases). The CDR3 contains 15 residues. Germline V CDR1 and CDR2: SGHTA, FQGNSA. V was trimmed by 2 bases and J by 5 bases, leaving 15 bases between them. In nucleotides, the CDR3 is TGTGCCAGCAGCTTAAGGGCCAGCCCGGGGGAGACCCAGTACTTC. This translates into CASSLRASPGETQYF.

The chain combines TRBV18 with TRBJ2-4; unclear D gene. Germline V gene data show CDR1 as KGHSH and CDR2 as LQKENI. CDR3 size: 16 residues. Trimming cost V 0 bases and J 0 bases, with 9 bases left between them. CDR3 amino acids: CASSPPPTLAKNIQYF. The CDR3, as DNA: TGTGCCAGCTCACCACCTCCGACACTAGCCAAAAACATTCAGTACTTC.

The V gene is TRBV9, the J gene TRBJ1-3; D is unclear. The CDR3 length is 16 residues. From germline, CDR1 is SGDLS and CDR2 YYNGEE. V lost 0 bases to trimming and J lost 4 bases, with 14 bases between them. CDR3 sequence: CASSVAGTATGNTIYF. Here the CDR3 DNA reads TGTGCCAGCAGCGTAGCAGGCACGGCGACGGGAAACACCATATATTTT. Using reference TRBV9 and TRBJ1-3 for the parts outside the CDR3, the full variable domain is DSGVTQTPKHLITATGQRVTLRCSPRSGDLSVYWYQQSLDQGLQFLIQYYNGEERAKGNILERFSAQQFPDLHSELNLSSLELGDSALYFCASSVAGTATGNTIYFGEGSWLTVV.

This rearrangement joins TRBV2 to TRBJ2-4, with TRBD1 as a possible D gene (5 bases). The CDR3 has 15 residues. V lost 3 bases and J lost 10, with 19 bases in between. Germline V gives CDR1 SNHLY, CDR2 FYNNEI. The CDR3 sequence: CASSELGPKKFIQYF. DNA of the CDR3: TGTGCCAGCAGTGAGCTGGGGCCGAAAAAATTTATTCAGTACTTC.

The chain joins TRBV12-5 to TRBJ1-1; D gene uncertain. V lost 0 bases and J lost 1, with 6 bases in between. The CDR3 contains 14 residues. Germline-derived CDR1 and CDR2 are LGHNT and FRNRAP. CDR3 residues: CASGLVPGNTEAFF. In nucleotides, the CDR3 is TGTGCTAGTGGTTTGGTACCAGGGAACACTGAAGCTTTCTTT.

This sequence joins TRBV2 and TRBJ1-2; TRBD1 matches at 10 bases. V shed 6 bases and J 6 bases; nucleotides not matched to a gene: 4. Germline V gene sequence: CDR1 SNHLY, CDR2 FYNNEI. The CDR3 sequence is 13 residues long. CDR3 amino acids: CASRSGQGNGYTF. The CDR3 DNA follows: TGTGCCAGCAGATCGGGACAGGGGAATGGCTACACCTTC. Complete variable domain (other parts from reference TRBV2 and TRBJ1-2): EPEVTQTPSHQVTQMGQEVILRCVPISNHLYFYWYRQILGQKVEFLVSFYNNEISEKSEIFDDQFSVERPDGSNFTLKIRSTKLEDSAMYFCASRSGQGNGYTFGSGTRLTVV.

This rearrangement joins TRBV6-6 to TRBJ1-2; 8 positions match TRBD1. Germline V gives CDR1 MNHNY, CDR2 SVGAGI (reference sequence). After removal of 2 bases from V and 5 bases from J, the junction contained 4 bases not matched to a gene. CDR3 length equals 14 residues. The CDR3 sequence is CASSYRGQGYGYTF. In DNA, the CDR3 is TGTGCCAGCAGTTACCGCGGACAGGGATATGGCTACACCTTC.

V usage is TRBV29-1 and J usage is TRBJ2-1; 7 positions agree with TRBD2. The CDR3 extends over 14 amino acids. CDR1 and CDR2 (germline): SQVTM, ANQGSEA. Trimming at V came to 5 bases and at J to 1 base, leaving 5 bases not matched to a gene. The chain's CDR3 is CSVFGLVSYNEQFF. Here the CDR3 DNA reads TGCAGCGTTTTTGGACTAGTGTCCTACAATGAGCAGTTCTTC.

The CDR3 sequence: CASTRGWDTGELFF. The CDR3 nucleotides are TGTGCCAGTACCAGGGGGTGGGACACCGGGGAGCTGTTTTTT. The chain is built from TRBV6-5 and TRBJ2-2; 7 nucleotides agree with TRBD1. Germline CDR1 MNHEY, CDR2 SVGAGI. CDR3 size: 14 residues. Unmatched junction bases numbered 7, after V lost 9 bases and J lost 3 bases.

This chain joins TRBV5-4 and TRBJ1-6; D gene unclear. Between the trimmed V and J ends, which lost 0 bases and 7 bases, there was a span of 11 bases. Germline CDR1 and CDR2: SGHNT and YYREEE (reference sequence). This CDR3 has 15 residues. Here the CDR3 reads CASSLERARNSPLHF. The CDR3 DNA is TGTGCCAGCAGCTTGGAGAGGGCTCGCAATTCACCCCTCCACTTT.